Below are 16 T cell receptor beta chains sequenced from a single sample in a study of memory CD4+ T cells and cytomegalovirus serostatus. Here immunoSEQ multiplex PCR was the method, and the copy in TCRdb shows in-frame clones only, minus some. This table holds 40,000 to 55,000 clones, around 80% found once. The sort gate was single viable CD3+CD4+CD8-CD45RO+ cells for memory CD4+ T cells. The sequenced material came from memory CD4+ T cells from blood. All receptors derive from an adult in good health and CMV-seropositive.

The CDR3 protein is CASSEVRNTEAFF. The CDR3 nucleotides are TGTGCCAGCAGTGAAGTCAGGAACACTGAAGCTTTCTTT. The J gene is TRBJ1-1, the V gene TRBV6-1; D gene ambiguous. Germline V gene data show CDR1 as MNHNS and CDR2 as SASEGT. The CDR3 consists of 13 residues. V was pared by 1 base and J by 1 base, with 4 bases between.

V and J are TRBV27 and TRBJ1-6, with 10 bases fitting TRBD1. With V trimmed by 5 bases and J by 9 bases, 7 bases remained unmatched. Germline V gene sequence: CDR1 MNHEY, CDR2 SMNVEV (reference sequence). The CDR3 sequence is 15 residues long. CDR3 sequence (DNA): TGTGCCAGCAGTCCCCCGGGACAGGGGCCTTCACCCCTCCACTTT. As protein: CASSPPGQGPSPLHF.

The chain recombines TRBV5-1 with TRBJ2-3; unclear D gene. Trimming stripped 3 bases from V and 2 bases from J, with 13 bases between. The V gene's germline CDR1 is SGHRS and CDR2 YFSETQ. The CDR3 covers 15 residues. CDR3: CASSSTGPLTDTQYF. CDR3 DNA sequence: TGCGCCAGCAGCTCCACCGGGCCCCTCACAGATACGCAGTATTTT.

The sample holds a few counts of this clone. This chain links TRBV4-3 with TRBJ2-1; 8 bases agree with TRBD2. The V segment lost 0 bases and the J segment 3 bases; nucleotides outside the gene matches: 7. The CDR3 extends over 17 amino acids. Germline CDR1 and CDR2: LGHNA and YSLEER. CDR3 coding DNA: TGCGCCAGCAGCCAAGATCTTCGGGGGGGCCTCTACAATGAGCAGTTCTTC. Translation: CASSQDLRGGLYNEQFF.

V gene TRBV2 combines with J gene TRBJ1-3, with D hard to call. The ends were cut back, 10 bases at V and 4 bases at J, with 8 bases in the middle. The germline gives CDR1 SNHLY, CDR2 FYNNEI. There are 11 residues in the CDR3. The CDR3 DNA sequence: TGTGCCATCTCAGACGGAAACACCATATATTTT. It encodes CAISDGNTIYF.

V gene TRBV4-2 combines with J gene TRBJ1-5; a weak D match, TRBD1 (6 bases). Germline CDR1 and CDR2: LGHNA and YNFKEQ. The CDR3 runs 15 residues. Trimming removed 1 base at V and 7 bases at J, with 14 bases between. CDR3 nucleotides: TGTGCCAGCAGCCAAGGTTTGGGGGCAGGGCAGCCCCAGCATTTT. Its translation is CASSQGLGAGQPQHF.

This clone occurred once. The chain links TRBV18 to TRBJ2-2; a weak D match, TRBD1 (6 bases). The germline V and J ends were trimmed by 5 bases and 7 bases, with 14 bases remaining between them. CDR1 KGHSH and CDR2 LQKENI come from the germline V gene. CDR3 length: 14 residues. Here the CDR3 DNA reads TGTGCCAGCTCAAACAGGGAGAAGGACGGGGAGCTGTTTTTT. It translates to CASSNREKDGELFF.

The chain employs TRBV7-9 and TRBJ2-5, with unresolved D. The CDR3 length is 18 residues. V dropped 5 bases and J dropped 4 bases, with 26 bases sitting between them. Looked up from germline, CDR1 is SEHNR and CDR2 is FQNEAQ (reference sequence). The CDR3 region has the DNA TGTGCCAGCAGCCCCCATTGGCCCCCTGGGGAAGGTCGAGAGACCCAGTACTTC. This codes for CASSPHWPPGEGRETQYF.

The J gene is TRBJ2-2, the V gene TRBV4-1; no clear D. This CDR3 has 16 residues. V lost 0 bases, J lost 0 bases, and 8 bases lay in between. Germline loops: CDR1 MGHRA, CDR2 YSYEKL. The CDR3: CASSQEPVTNTGELFF. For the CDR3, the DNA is TGCGCCAGCAGCCAAGAACCAGTTACGAACACCGGGGAGCTGTTTTTT.

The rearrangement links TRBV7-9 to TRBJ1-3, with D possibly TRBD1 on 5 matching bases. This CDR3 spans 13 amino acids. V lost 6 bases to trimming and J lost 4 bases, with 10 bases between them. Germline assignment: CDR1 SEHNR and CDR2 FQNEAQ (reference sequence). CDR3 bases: TGTGCCAGCAGTCGGGGCGTGGGAAACACCATATATTTT. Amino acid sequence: CASSRGVGNTIYF.

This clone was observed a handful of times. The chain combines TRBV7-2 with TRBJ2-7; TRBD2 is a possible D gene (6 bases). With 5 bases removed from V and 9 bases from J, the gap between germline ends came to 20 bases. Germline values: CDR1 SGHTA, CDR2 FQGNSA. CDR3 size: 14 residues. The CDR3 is CASSTFGTDSGQYF. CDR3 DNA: TGTGCCAGCAGCACTTTCGGGACTGACTCGGGGCAGTACTTC.

The CDR3, as DNA: TGTGCCAGCAGCTTAGATGGGTCTCCCGGGGAGCTGTTTTTT. Its protein is CASSLDGSPGELFF. The V and J genes are TRBV7-3 and TRBJ2-2; D is ambiguous. In germline, CDR1 is SGHTA, CDR2 FQGTGA. V shed 2 bases and J shed 6 bases, with 10 bases lying between them. This CDR3 has 14 amino acids.

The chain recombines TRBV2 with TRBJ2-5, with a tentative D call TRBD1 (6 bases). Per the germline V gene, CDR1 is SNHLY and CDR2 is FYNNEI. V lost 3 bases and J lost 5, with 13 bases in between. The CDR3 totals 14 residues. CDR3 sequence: CASSDPRGAETQYF. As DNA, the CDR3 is TGTGCCAGCAGTGATCCCAGGGGCGCCGAGACCCAGTACTTC. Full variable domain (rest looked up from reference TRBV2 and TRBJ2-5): EPEVTQTPSHQVTQMGQEVILRCVPISNHLYFYWYRQILGQKVEFLVSFYNNEISEKSEIFDDQFSVERPDGSNFTLKIRSTKLEDSAMYFCASSDPRGAETQYFGPGTRLLVL.

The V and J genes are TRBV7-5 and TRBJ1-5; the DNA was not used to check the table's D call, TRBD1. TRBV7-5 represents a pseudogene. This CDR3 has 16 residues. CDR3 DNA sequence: TGTGTCAGAAGCTTAGCTCCGGGACAGAATAATCAGCCCCAGCATTTT. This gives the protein CVRSLAPGQNNQPQHF.

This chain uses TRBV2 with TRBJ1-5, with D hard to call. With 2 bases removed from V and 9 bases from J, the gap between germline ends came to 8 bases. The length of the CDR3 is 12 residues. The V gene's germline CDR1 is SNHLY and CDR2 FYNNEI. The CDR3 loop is CASSEIGRPQHF. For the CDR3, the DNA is TGTGCCAGCAGTGAAATAGGCCGGCCCCAGCATTTT.

CDR3 sequence (DNA): TGTGCCAGCAGTGCATTAGCGGGAGGAGAGACCCAGTACTTC. It encodes CASSALAGGETQYF. V and J are TRBV6-1 and TRBJ2-5; 10 bases are a match to TRBD2. V lost 4 bases and J lost 4; bases outside the gene matches: 3. Germline V gene lookup returns CDR1 MNHNS and CDR2 SASEGT. The CDR3 has 14 amino acids.